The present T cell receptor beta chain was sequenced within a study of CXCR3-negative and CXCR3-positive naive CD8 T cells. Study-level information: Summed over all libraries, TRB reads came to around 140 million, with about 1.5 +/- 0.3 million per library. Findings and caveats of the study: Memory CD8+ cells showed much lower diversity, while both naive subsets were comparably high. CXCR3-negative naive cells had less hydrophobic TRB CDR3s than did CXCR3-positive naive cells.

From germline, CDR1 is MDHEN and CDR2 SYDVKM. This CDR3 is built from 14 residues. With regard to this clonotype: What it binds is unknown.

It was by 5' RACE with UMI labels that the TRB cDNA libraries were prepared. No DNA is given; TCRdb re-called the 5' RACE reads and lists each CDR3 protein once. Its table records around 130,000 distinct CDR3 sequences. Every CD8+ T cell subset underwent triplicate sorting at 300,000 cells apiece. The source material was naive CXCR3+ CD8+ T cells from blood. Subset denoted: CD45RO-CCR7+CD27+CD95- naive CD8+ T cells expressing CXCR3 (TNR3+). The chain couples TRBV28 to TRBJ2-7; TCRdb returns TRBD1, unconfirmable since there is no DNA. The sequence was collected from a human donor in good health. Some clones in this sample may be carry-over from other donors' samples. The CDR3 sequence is CASSLGTVPYEQYF.